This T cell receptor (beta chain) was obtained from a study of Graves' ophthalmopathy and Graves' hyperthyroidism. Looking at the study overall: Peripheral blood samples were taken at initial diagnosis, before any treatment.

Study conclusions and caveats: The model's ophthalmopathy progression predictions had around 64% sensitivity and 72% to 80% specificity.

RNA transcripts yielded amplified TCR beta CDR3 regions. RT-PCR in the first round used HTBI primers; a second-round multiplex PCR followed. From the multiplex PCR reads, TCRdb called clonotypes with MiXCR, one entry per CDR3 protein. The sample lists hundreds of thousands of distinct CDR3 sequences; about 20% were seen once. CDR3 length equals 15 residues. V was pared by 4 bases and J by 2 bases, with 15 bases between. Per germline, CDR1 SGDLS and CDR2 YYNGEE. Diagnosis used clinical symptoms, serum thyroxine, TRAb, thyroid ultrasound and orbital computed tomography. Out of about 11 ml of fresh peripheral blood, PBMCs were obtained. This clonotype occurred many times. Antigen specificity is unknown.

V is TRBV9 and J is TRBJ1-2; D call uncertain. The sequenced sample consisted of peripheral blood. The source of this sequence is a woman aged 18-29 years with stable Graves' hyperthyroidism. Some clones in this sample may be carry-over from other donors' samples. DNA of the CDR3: TGTGCCAGCAGCCTCGATTGGGGTGCCAACTATGGCTACACCTTC. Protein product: CASSLDWGANYGYTF. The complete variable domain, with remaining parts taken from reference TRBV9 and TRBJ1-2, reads DSGVTQTPKHLITATGQRVTLRCSPRSGDLSVYWYQQSLDQGLQFLIQYYNGEERAKGNILERFSAQQFPDLHSELNLSSLELGDSALYFCASSLDWGANYGYTFGSGTRLTVV.